The clone carrying this T cell receptor beta chain was counted only a few times. This record comes from a study of T cells in Graves' hyperthyroidism and ophthalmopathy. The germline gives CDR1 GTSNPN, CDR2 SVGIG (reference sequence). The CDR3 is 14 amino acids. V was cut by 2 bases and J by 7 bases, with 15 bases left in between. Amplified regions were TCR beta CDR3 sequences from RNA transcripts. Primed by the HTBI set, a first-round RT-PCR was run on the TCR CDR3. Using its own MiXCR run on the multiplex PCR reads, TCRdb lists one record per CDR3 protein. Of a few hundred thousand distinct CDR3 sequences listed, about 15% are singletons.

The chain is built from TRBV30 and TRBJ2-4; D ambiguous. This receptor was obtained from a woman between 18 and 29 years old with Graves' ophthalmopathy. Sequencing used blood. The CDR3, as DNA: TGTGCCTGGAGTCCAGGTCTAGACGGGAACATTCAGTACTTC. This encodes CAWSPGLDGNIQYF.